This T cell receptor beta chain was recovered during a study of patients and donors after allogeneic stem cell transplantation. This clonotype was seen more than once but under ten times. In TCRdb, the RT-PCR reads were re-called with MiXCR into one record per CDR3 protein. The sample consists of roughly 180,000 distinct CDR3 sequences, 41% of them appearing once. The TCR originated in a human donor who was either an allogeneic HSCT recipient or a stem cell or donor lymphocyte infusion donor (not recorded which). It is not recorded whose cells these are; they may come from a transplant donor. What was sequenced was blood, either unsorted or a sorted T cell fraction (not recorded which).

CDR3 bases: TGTGCCAGCAGCGTAGAATCTGGAAACACCATATATTTT. Protein sequence: CASSVESGNTIYF. The genes are TRBV9 and TRBJ1-3; no firm D call. CDR3 length: 13 amino acids. Germline CDR1 is SGDLS and CDR2 is YYNGEE. With 0 bases removed from V and 1 base from J, the gap between germline ends came to 2 bases.